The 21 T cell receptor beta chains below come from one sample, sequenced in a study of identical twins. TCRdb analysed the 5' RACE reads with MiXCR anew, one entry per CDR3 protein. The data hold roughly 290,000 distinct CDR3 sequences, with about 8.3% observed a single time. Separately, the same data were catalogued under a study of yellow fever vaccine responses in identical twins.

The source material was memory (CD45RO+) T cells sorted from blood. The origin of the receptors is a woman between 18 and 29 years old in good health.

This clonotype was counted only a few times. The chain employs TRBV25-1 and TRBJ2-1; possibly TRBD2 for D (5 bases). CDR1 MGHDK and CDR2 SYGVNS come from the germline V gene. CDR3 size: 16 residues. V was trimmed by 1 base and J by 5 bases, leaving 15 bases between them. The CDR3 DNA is TGTGCCAGCAGTGAATTGGGGAGCGACAAAAACAATGAGCAGTTCTTC. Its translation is CASSELGSDKNNEQFF.

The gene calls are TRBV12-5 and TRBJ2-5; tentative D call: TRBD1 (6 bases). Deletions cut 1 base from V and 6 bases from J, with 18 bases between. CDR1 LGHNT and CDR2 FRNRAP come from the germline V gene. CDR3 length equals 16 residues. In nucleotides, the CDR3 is TGTGCTAGTGGTTTGGAGCAGGGGTTGGACCAGAAGACCCAGTACTTC. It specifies CASGLEQGLDQKTQYF. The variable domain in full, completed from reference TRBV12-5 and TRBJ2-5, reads DARVTQTPRHKVTEMGQEVTMRCQPILGHNTVFWYRQTMMQGLELLAYFRNRAPLDDSGMPKDRFSAEMPDATLATLKIQPSEPRDSAVYFCASGLEQGLDQKTQYFGPGTRLLVL.

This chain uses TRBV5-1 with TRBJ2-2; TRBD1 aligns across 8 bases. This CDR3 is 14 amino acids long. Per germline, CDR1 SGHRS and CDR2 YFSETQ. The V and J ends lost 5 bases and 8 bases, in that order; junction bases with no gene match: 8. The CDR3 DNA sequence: TGCGCCAGCAGGACAGGGGAGGTTATTGGGGAGCTGTTTTTT. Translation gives CASRTGEVIGELFF.

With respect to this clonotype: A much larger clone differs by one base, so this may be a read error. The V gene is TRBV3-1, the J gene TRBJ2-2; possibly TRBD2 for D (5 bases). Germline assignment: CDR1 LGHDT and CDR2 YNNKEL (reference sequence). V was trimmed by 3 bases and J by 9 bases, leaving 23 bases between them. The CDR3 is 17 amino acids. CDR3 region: CASSHVHWTPDVRELFF. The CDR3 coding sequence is TGTGCCAGCAGCCATGTCCACTGGACTCCAGACGTTAGGGAGCTGTTTTTT.

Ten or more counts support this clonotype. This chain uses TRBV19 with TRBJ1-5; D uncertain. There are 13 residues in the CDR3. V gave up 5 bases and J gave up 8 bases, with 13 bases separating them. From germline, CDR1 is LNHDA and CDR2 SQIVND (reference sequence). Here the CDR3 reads CASSVSRKEPQHF. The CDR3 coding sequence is TGTGCCAGTAGTGTCAGCAGGAAAGAGCCCCAGCATTTT.

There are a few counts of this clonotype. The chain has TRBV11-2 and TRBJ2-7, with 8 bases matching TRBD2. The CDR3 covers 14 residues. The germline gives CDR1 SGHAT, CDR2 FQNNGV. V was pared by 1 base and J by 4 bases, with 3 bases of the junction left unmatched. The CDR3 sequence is CASSLVTSGYEQYV. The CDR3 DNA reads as TGTGCCAGCAGCTTAGTAACTAGCGGTTACGAGCAGTACGTC.

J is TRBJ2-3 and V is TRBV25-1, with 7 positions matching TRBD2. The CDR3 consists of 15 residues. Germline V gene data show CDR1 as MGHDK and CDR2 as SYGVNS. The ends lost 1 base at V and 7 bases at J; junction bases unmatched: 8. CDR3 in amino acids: CASSESWEGLNTQYF. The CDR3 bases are TGTGCCAGCAGTGAATCCTGGGAGGGCCTCAATACGCAGTATTTT.

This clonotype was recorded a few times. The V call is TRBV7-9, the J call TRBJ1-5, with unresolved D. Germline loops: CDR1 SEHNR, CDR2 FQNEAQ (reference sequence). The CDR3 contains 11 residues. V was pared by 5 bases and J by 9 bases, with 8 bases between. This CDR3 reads CASSQPGPQHF. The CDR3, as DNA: TGTGCCAGCAGCCAGCCAGGGCCCCAGCATTTT.

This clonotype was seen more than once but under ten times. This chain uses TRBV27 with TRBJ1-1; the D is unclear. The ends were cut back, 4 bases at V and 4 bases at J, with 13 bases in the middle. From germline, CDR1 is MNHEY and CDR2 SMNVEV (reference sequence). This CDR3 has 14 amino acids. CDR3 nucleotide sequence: TGTGCCAGCAGTTGGAAGGGTAAGGGCACTGAAGCTTTCTTT. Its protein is CASSWKGKGTEAFF.

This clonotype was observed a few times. The CDR3 region has the DNA TGTGCCACCCTTCTCGCCGGGACAGGGAACAATGAGCAGTTCTTC. Its protein is CATLLAGTGNNEQFF. The chain uses TRBV6-1 and TRBJ2-1; TRBD1 matches at 9 bases. Per germline, CDR1 MNHNS and CDR2 SASEGT. This CDR3 region has 15 residues. J was trimmed by 5 bases and V by 10 bases; bases with no gene match: 12.

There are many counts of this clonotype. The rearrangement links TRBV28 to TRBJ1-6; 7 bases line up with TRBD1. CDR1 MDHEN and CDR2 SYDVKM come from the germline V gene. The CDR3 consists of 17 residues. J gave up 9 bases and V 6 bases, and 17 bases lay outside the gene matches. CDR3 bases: TGTGCCAGCAGCCCTAATGTTTCAGGGGGGTTGAGTTCACCCCTCCACTTT. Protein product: CASSPNVSGGLSSPLHF.

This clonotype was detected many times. The CDR3 coding sequence is TGTGCCAGCAGTGAAGCGAGGGGAGATGAGCAGTTCTTC. Protein product: CASSEARGDEQFF. This chain uses TRBV2 with TRBJ2-1; perhaps D is TRBD1 or TRBD2 (5 bases each). Germline V gene data show CDR1 as SNHLY and CDR2 as FYNNEI. The V gene lost 0 bases and the J gene lost 8 bases, with 8 bases spanning the gap. The CDR3 is 13 residues long.

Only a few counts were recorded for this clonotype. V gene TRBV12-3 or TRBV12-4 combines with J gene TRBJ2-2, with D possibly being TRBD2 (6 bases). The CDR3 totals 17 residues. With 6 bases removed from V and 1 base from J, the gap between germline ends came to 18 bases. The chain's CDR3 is CASSHYRTKGNTGELFF. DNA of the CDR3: TGTGCCAGCAGCCACTATAGGACTAAAGGGAACACCGGGGAGCTGTTTTTT.

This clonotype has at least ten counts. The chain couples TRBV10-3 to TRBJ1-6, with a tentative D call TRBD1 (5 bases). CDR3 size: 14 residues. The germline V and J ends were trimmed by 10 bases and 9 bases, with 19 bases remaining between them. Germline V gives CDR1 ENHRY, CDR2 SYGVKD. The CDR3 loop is CATTGDEAGSPLHF. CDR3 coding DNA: TGTGCCACCACGGGGGACGAGGCCGGTTCACCCCTCCACTTT.

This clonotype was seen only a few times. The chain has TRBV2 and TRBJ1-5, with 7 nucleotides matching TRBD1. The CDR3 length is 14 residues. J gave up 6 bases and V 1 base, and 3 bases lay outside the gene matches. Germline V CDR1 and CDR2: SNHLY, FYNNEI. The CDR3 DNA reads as TGTGCCAGCAGTGAAGGAGACAGGGTTCAGCCCCAGCATTTT. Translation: CASSEGDRVQPQHF. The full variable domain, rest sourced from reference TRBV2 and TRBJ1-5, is EPEVTQTPSHQVTQMGQEVILRCVPISNHLYFYWYRQILGQKVEFLVSFYNNEISEKSEIFDDQFSVERPDGSNFTLKIRSTKLEDSAMYFCASSEGDRVQPQHFGDGTRLSIL.

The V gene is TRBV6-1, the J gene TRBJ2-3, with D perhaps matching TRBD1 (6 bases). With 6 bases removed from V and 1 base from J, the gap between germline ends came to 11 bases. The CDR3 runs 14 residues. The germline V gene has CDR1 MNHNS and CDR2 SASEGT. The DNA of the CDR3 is TGTGCCAGCAGGCTCAAGGGGGGCACAGATACGCAGTATTTT. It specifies CASRLKGGTDTQYF.

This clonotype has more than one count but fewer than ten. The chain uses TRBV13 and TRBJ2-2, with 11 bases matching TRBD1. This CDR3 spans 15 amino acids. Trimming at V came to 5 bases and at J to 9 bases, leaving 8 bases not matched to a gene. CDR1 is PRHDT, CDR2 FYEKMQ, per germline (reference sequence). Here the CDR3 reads CASSPGQGGVRELFF. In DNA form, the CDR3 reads TGTGCCAGCAGCCCGGGACAGGGGGGCGTCAGGGAGCTGTTTTTT. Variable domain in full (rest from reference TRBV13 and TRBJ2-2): AAGVIQSPRHLIKEKRETATLKCYPIPRHDTVYWYQQGPGQDPQFLISFYEKMQSDKGSIPDRFSAQQFSDYHSELNMSSLELGDSALYFCASSPGQGGVRELFFGEGSRLTVL.

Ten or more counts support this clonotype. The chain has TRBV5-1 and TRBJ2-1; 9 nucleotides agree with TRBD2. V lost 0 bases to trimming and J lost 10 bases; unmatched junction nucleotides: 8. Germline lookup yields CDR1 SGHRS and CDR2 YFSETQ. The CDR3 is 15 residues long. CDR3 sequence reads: CASSLDAGGPTEQFF. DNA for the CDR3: TGCGCCAGCAGCTTGGATGCGGGAGGGCCAACCGAGCAGTTCTTC. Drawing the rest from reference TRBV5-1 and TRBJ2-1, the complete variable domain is KAGVTQTPRYLIKTRGQQVTLSCSPISGHRSVSWYQQTPGQGLQFLFEYFSETQRNKGNFPGRFSGRQFSNSRSEMNVSTLELGDSALYLCASSLDAGGPTEQFFGPGTRLTVL.

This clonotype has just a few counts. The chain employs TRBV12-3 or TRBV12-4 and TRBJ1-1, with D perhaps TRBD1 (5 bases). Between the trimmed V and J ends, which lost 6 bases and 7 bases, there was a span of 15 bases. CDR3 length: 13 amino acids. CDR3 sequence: CASSPRGGSEAFF. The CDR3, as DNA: TGTGCCAGCAGCCCCCGGGGGGGTAGTGAAGCTTTCTTT.

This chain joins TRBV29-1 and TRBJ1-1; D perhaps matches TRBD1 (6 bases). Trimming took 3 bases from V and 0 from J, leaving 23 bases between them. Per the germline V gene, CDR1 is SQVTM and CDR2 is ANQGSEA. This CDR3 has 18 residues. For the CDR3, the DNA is TGCAGCGTTGATGACCCCCTGACAGGAAGAAAAATGAACACTGAAGCTTTCTTT. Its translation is CSVDDPLTGRKMNTEAFF.

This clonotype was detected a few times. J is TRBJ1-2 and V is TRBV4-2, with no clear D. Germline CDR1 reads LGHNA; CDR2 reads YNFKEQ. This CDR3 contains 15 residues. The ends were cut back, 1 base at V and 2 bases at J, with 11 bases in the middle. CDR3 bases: TGTGCCAGCAGCCAAGTGGATGGGCAGAACTATGGCTACACCTTC. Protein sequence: CASSQVDGQNYGYTF.